This T cell receptor (beta chain) was profiled in a study of technical replicates of blood from four donors. This clone was recorded only once. The V segment lost 6 bases and the J segment 0 bases; nucleotides outside the gene matches: 6. CDR3 length: 15 amino acids. Germline-derived CDR1 and CDR2 are SNHLY and FYNNEI. Using immunoSEQ multiplex PCR, the repertoire was profiled, and TCRdb retains in-frame clones only, with some absent. Found here are 75,000 to 100,000 clones, 90% to 95% of them singletons; the top ten hold less than 0.3%. J is TRBJ1-1 and V is TRBV2; 8 bases are a match to TRBD1. Sequenced input: T cells isolated from PBMCs. The clonotype originates from a human donor in good health. The CDR3, as DNA: TGTGCCAGCAGGCCAAGGACAGGGATGAACACTGAAGCTTTCTTT. Its protein product is CASRPRTGMNTEAFF.